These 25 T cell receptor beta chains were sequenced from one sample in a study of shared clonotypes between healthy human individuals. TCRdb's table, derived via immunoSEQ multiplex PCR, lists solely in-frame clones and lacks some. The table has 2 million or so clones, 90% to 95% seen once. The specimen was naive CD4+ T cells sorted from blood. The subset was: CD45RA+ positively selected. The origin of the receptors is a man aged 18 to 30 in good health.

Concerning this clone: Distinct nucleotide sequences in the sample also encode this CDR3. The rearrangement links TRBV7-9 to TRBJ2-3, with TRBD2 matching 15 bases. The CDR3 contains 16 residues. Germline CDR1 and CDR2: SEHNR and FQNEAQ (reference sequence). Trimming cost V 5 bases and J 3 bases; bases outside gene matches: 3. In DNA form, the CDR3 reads TGTGCCAGCAGCCCTGGGACTAGCGGGGGGACAGATACGCAGTATTTT. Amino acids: CASSPGTSGGTDTQYF.

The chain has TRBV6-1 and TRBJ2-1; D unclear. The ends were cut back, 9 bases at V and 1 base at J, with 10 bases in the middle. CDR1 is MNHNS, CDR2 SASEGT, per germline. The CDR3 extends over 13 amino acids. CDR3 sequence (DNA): TGTGCCAGTCGATTTGGGTCCTACAATGAGCAGTTCTTC. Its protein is CASRFGSYNEQFF.

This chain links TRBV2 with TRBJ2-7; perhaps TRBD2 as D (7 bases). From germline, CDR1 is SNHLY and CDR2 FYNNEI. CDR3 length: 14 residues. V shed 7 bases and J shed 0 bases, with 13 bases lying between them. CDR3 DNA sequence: TGTGCCAGCACTGAGCGGGGACACTCCTACGAGCAGTACTTC. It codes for CASTERGHSYEQYF. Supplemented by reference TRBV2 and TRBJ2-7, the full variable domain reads EPEVTQTPSHQVTQMGQEVILRCVPISNHLYFYWYRQILGQKVEFLVSFYNNEISEKSEIFDDQFSVERPDGSNFTLKIRSTKLEDSAMYFCASTERGHSYEQYFGPGTRLTVT.

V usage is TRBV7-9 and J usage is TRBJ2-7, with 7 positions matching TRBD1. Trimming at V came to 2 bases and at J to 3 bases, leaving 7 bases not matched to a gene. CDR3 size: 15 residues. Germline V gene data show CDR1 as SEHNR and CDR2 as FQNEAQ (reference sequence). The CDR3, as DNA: TGTGCCAGCAGCTTACTCTACGACAGGGACTACGAGCAGTACTTC. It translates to CASSLLYDRDYEQYF.

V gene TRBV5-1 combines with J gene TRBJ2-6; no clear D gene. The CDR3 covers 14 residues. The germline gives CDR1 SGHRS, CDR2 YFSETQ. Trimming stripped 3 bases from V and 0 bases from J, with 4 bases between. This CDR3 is CASSSYSGANVLTF. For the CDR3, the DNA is TGCGCCAGCAGCTCGTACTCTGGGGCCAACGTCCTGACTTTC.

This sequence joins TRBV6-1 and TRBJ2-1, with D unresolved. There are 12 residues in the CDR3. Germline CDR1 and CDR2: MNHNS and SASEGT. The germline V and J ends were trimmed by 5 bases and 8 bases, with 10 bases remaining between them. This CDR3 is CASSSSGYEQFF. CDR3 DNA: TGTGCCAGCAGTTCGTCGGGCTATGAGCAGTTCTTC.

This chain's CDR3 is CASDRQGEQYF. CDR3 DNA sequence: TGTGCCAGCGACAGGCAAGGCGAGCAGTACTTC. The chain combines TRBV5-5 with TRBJ2-7; perhaps TRBD1 as D (6 bases). Trimming stripped 7 bases from V and 6 bases from J, with 11 bases between. Germline V gene data show CDR1 as SGHKS and CDR2 as YYEKEE (reference sequence). The CDR3 has 11 residues.

The CDR3 nucleotides are TGCGCCAGCGGGACGGGGACGGAATCACCCCTCCACTTT. Its protein product is CASGTGTESPLHF. The rearrangement joins TRBV5-1 to TRBJ1-6, with TRBD1 as a possible D gene (5 bases). The ends were cut back, 7 bases at V and 10 bases at J, with 15 bases in the middle. The CDR3 contains 13 residues. In germline, CDR1 is SGHRS, CDR2 YFSETQ.

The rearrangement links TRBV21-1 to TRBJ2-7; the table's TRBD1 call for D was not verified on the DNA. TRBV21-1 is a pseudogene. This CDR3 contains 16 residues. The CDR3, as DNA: TGTGCCAGCAGCAAAGTCCCACAGGTCTGGGATTACGAGCAGTACTTC. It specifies CASSKVPQVWDYEQYF.

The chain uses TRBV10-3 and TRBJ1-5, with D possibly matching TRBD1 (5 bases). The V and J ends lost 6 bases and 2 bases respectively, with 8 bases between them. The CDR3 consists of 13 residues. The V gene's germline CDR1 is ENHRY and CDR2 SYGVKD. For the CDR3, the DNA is TGTGCCATCAGGGAAGGGGGCAATCAGCCCCAGCATTTT. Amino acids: CAIREGGNQPQHF.

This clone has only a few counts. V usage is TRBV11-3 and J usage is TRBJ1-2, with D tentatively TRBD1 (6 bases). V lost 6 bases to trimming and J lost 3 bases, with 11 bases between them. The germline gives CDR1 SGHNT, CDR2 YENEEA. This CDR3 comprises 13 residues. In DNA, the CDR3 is TGTGCCAGCAGAACTACAGGGCACTATGGCTACACCTTC. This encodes CASRTTGHYGYTF.

CDR3 region: CARGGWGIRDIGRDTQYF. The CDR3 nucleotides read TGTGCCAGGGGAGGCTGGGGAATCCGGGACATTGGTCGGGATACGCAGTATTTT. The V call is TRBV2, the J call TRBJ2-3; D might be TRBD1 or TRBD2, each matching 6 bases. The V and J ends lost 9 bases and 6 bases respectively, with 31 bases between them. In germline, CDR1 is SNHLY, CDR2 FYNNEI. This CDR3 comprises 18 residues. The full variable domain, its missing parts supplied by reference TRBV2 and TRBJ2-3, is EPEVTQTPSHQVTQMGQEVILRCVPISNHLYFYWYRQILGQKVEFLVSFYNNEISEKSEIFDDQFSVERPDGSNFTLKIRSTKLEDSAMYFCARGGWGIRDIGRDTQYFGPGTRLTVL.

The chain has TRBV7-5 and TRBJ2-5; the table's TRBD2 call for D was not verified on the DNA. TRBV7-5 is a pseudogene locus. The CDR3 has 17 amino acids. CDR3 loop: CARSLDRGGLPGETQYF. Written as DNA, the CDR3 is TGTGCCAGAAGCTTAGATCGGGGGGGCCTCCCGGGAGAGACCCAGTACTTC.

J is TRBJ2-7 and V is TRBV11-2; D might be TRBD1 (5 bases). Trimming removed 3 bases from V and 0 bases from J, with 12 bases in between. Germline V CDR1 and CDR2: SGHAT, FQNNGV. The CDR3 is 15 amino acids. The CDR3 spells CASSFVWTTSYEQYF. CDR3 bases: TGTGCCAGCAGCTTCGTATGGACAACCTCCTACGAGCAGTACTTC.

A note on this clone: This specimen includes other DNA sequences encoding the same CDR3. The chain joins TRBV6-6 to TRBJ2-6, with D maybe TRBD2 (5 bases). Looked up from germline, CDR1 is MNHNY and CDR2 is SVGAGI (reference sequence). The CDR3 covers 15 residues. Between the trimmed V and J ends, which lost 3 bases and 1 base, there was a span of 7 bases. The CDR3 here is CASSYGGSGANVLTF. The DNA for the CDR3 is TGTGCCAGCAGTTATGGAGGTTCTGGGGCCAACGTCCTGACTTTC.

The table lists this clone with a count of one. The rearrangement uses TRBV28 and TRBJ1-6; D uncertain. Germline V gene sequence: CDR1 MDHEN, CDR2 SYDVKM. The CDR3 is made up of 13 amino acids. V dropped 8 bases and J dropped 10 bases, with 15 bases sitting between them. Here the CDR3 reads CASRLRLGSPLHF. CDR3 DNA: TGTGCCAGCCGACTCAGATTGGGATCACCCCTCCACTTT.

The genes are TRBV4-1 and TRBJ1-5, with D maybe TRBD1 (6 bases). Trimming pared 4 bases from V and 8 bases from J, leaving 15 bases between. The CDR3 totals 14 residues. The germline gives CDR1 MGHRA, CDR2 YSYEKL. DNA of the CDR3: TGCGCCAGCAGCCCCGGGACGGCAGGGGAGCCCCAGCATTTT. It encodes CASSPGTAGEPQHF.

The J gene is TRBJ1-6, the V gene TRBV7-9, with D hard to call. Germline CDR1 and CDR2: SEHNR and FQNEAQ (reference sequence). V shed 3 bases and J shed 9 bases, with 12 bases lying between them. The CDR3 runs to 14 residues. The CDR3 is CASSFGLDGSPLHF. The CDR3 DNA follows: TGTGCCAGCAGCTTTGGGCTCGACGGTTCACCCCTCCACTTT. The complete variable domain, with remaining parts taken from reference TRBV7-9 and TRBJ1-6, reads DTGVSQNPRHKITKRGQNVTFRCDPISEHNRLYWYRQTLGQGPEFLTYFQNEAQLEKSRLLSDRFSAERPKGSFSTLEIQRTEQGDSAMYLCASSFGLDGSPLHFGNGTRLTVT.

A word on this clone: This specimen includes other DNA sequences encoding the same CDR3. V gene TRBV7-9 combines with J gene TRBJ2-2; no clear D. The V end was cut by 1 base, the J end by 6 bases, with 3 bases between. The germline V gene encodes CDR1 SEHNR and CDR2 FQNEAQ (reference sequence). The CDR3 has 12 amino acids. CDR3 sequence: CASSLVPGELFF. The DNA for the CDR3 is TGTGCCAGCAGCTTAGTGCCCGGGGAGCTGTTTTTT.

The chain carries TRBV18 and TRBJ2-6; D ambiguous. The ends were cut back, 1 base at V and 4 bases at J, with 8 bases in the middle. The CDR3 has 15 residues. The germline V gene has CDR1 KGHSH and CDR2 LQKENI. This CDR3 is CASSPRITGANVLTF. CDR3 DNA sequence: TGTGCCAGCTCACCACGTATAACCGGGGCCAACGTCCTGACTTTC.

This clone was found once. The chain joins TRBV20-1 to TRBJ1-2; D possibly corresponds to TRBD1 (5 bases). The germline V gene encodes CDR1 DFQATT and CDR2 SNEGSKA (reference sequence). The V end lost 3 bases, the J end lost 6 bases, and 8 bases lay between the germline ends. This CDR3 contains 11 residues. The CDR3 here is CSARAGDGYTF. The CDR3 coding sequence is TGCAGTGCTAGGGCGGGGGATGGCTACACCTTC.

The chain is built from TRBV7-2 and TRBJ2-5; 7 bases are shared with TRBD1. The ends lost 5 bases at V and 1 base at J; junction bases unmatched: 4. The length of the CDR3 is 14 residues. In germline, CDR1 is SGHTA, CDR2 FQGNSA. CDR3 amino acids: CASSHGTAQETQYF. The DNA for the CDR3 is TGTGCCAGCAGCCACGGGACAGCCCAAGAGACCCAGTACTTC.

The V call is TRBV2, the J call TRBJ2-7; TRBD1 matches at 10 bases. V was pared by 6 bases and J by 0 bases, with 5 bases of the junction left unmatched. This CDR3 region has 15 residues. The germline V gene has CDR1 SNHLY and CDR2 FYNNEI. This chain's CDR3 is CASRHRDRGSYEQYF. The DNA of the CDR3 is TGTGCCAGCAGGCACCGGGACAGGGGCTCCTACGAGCAGTACTTC.

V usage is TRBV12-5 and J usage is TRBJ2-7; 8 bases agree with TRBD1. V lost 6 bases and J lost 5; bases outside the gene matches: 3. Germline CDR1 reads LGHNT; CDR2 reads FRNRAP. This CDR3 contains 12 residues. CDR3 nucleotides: TGTGCTAGTGGGACAGGGGCACACGAGCAGTACTTC. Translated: CASGTGAHEQYF.

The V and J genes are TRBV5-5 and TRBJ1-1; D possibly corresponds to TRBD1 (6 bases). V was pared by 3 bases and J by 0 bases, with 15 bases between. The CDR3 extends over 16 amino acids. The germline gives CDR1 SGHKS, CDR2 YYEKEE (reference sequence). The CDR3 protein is CASSWDIGSMNTEAFF. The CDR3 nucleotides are TGTGCCAGCAGCTGGGACATCGGGAGTATGAACACTGAAGCTTTCTTT.